This T cell receptor beta chain was recorded in a study of T-cell reconstitution after alpha-beta-depleted transplantation in children. The CDR3 spans 15 residues. Germline CDR1 and CDR2: MNHEY and SMNVEV (reference sequence). The V and J ends lost 7 bases and 4 bases, in that order; junction bases with no gene match: 10. Unique molecular identifiers tagged the TCRbeta library. Each CDR3 protein gets one entry after TCRdb re-called the PCR reads with MiXCR. This sample has around 580,000 distinct CDR3 sequences, with 25% to 30% found just once. This chain joins TRBV27 and TRBJ2-1; 7 bases map to TRBD2. The clonotype comes from a boy in the first two years of life with Wiskott-Aldrich syndrome, due to receive a stem cell transplant. This specimen was PBMCs, taken before TCRalphabeta/CD19-depleted stem cell transplant. The CDR3 is CASTTRLAEYNEQFF. CDR3 coding DNA: TGTGCCAGCACAACACGGCTAGCGGAATACAATGAGCAGTTCTTC.